This T cell receptor beta chain was sequenced during a study of PD-1 blockade in mismatch repair-deficient tumors. Time point defined: identical roughly 10-day culture without peptide (control). Cells were stimulated roughly 10 days with each of 6 or 7 ELISpot-reactive neoantigens. Of note for this clone: Its antigen is unidentified.

The CDR3 is made up of 15 amino acids. The germline CDR1 and CDR2 sequences are SGDLS and YYNGEE. V shed 4 bases and J 4 bases; nucleotides not matched to a gene: 7. Produced via immunoSEQ multiplex PCR; TCRdb's table is partial and in-frame only. The sample lists roughly 13,000 clones; around 86% were seen once. This specimen consisted of cells cultured in vitro, obtained from a patient treated with pembrolizumab. The sequence came from an adult with mismatch repair-deficient cancer. The chain carries TRBV9 and TRBJ2-7; 11 bases are a match to TRBD2. CDR3 coding DNA: TGTGCCAGCAGCCCTGGGACTAGCGGAGGGTACGAGCAGTACTTC. It encodes CASSPGTSGGYEQYF.